The 23 T cell receptor beta chains in this list originate from one sample, sequenced in a study of T cells in Graves' hyperthyroidism and ophthalmopathy (dated 2019 in TCRdb). Libraries came from multiplex PCR. The sequencer listed for this sample is Illumina HiSeq 2000. The TCR beta CDR3 regions were amplified from RNA transcripts. The first round of RT-PCR for the TCR CDR3 was performed with the HTBI primer set and the Qiagen OneStep RT-PCR kit. Starting from the raw public reads, TCRdb applied fastp trimming at Q25, assembled clones with MiXCR and retained in-frame beta chains. Every distinct CDR3 protein forms one entry, paired with its most common genes and DNA. A total of nearly 600,000 distinct CDR3 sequences appear in this sample, 13% to 15% of them only once. 7% to 9% of the sample comes from the top ten. Sample: blood. These receptors all stem from a woman aged 18-29 years with Graves' ophthalmopathy.

This clonotype has at least ten counts. The J gene is TRBJ2-1, the V gene TRBV6-6; D is ambiguous. V was clipped by 0 bases and J by 7 bases, with 7 bases between them. The CDR3 is made up of 13 amino acids. The germline gives CDR1 MNHNY, CDR2 SVGAGI (reference sequence). The CDR3 sequence is CASSYSMRNEQFF. The CDR3 DNA follows: TGTGCCAGCAGTTACTCGATGCGGAATGAGCAGTTCTTC.

This clonotype was observed at least ten times. The chain is built from TRBV27 and TRBJ2-1; 15 bases agree with TRBD2. Germline V gene sequence: CDR1 MNHEY, CDR2 SMNVEV (reference sequence). The CDR3 has 15 residues. V was clipped by 7 bases and J by 7 bases; unmatched bases: 5. In nucleotides, the CDR3 is TGTGCCAGCACGGGACTAGCGGGAGGCTATAATGAGCAGTTCTTC. This gives the protein CASTGLAGGYNEQFF.

The sample holds many counts of this clonotype. The rearrangement joins TRBV11-3 to TRBJ2-3; D is uncertain. Germline lookup yields CDR1 SGHNT and CDR2 YENEEA. The CDR3 has 12 amino acids. Trimming pared 3 bases from V and 6 bases from J, leaving 7 bases between. Here the CDR3 reads CASSFDGDTQYF. In nucleotides, the CDR3 is TGTGCCAGCAGCTTCGACGGGGATACGCAGTATTTT.

This clonotype was recorded at least ten times. This chain joins TRBV19 and TRBJ1-1; 10 bases line up with TRBD1. V lost 7 bases, J lost 7 bases, and 9 bases stayed unmatched. The CDR3 runs to 14 residues. Germline lookup yields CDR1 LNHDA and CDR2 SQIVND (reference sequence). Written as DNA, the CDR3 is TGTGCCAGTACTTTACGACAGGGGGCTATTGAAGCTTTCTTT. The encoded protein is CASTLRQGAIEAFF.

This clonotype was detected a few times. This rearrangement joins TRBV6-5 to TRBJ1-5, with D unresolved. In germline, CDR1 is MNHEY, CDR2 SVGAGI. V was cut by 5 bases and J by 4 bases, with 6 bases left in between. The CDR3 sequence is 12 residues long. CDR3: CASSLYNQPQHF. The CDR3 nucleotides are TGTGCCAGCAGTCTTTATAATCAGCCCCAGCATTTT.

J is TRBJ2-1 and V is TRBV9; 8 bases are a match to TRBD2. The CDR3 is made up of 16 amino acids. The V gene's germline CDR1 is SGDLS and CDR2 YYNGEE. Germline trimming cut 0 bases from V and 7 bases from J; bases unmatched to any gene: 9. DNA for the CDR3: TGTGCCAGCAGCGTAGAGGCGGGAGGTGCGGGGAATGAGCAGTTCTTC. It specifies CASSVEAGGAGNEQFF.

Worth noting for this clonotype: A much larger clone differs from this one at a single base, so this may be a read error. V usage is TRBV6-1 and J usage is TRBJ1-1; D is undetermined. Germline lookup yields CDR1 MNHNS and CDR2 SASEGT. The CDR3 covers 12 residues. The CDR3 reads CTIWMGGTEAFF. The CDR3 DNA is TGTACCATCTGGATGGGAGGCACTGAAGCTTTCTTT.

This clonotype was observed at least ten times. The CDR3 region is CASSTGQEKTDTQYF. The DNA of the CDR3 is TGTGCCAGCAGTACGGGACAGGAGAAAACAGATACGCAGTATTTT. The chain carries TRBV28 and TRBJ2-3, with TRBD1 matching over 8 bases. Germline CDR1 MDHEN, CDR2 SYDVKM. This CDR3 comprises 15 residues. The V gene end was trimmed by 5 bases and the J gene end by 3 bases; junction bases not matched to a gene: 7.

V usage is TRBV9 and J usage is TRBJ2-1, with 9 nucleotides matching TRBD2. The V segment lost 4 bases and the J segment 9 bases; nucleotides outside the gene matches: 11. Looked up from germline, CDR1 is SGDLS and CDR2 is YYNGEE. The CDR3 has 15 amino acids. The DNA of the CDR3 is TGTGCCAGCAGCCCCATTAGCGGGAGTAGTTTTGAGCAGTTCTTC. It is translated as CASSPISGSSFEQFF. The whole variable domain, remainder taken from reference TRBV9 and TRBJ2-1, is DSGVTQTPKHLITATGQRVTLRCSPRSGDLSVYWYQQSLDQGLQFLIQYYNGEERAKGNILERFSAQQFPDLHSELNLSSLELGDSALYFCASSPISGSSFEQFFGPGTRLTVL.

This clonotype was counted ten times or more. V gene TRBV28 combines with J gene TRBJ2-3; the D gene is possibly TRBD2 (5 bases). Germline CDR1 and CDR2: MDHEN and SYDVKM. V gave up 5 bases and J gave up 4 bases, with 19 bases separating them. CDR3 size: 16 residues. In DNA form, the CDR3 reads TGTGCCAGCAGTGCCCCTTCACTCAGCGGTTCAGATACGCAGTATTTT. Translating it yields CASSAPSLSGSDTQYF.

The gene calls are TRBV7-9 and TRBJ1-1; D remains unclear. The CDR3 consists of 13 residues. Germline V gene sequence: CDR1 SEHNR, CDR2 FQNEAQ (reference sequence). The V gene lost 1 base and the J gene lost 6 bases, with 9 bases spanning the gap. The CDR3 region has the DNA TGTGCCAGCAGCTTAGATGTAAGCGCTGAAGCTTTCTTT. It is translated as CASSLDVSAEAFF.

This clonotype was seen repeatedly, ten times or more. This chain links TRBV27 with TRBJ2-7; TRBD2 matches 7 bases. CDR1 and CDR2 from the germline V gene are MNHEY and SMNVEV (reference sequence). CDR3 length: 15 residues. V gave up 6 bases and J gave up 0 bases; unmatched junction bases: 8. The chain's CDR3 is CASSPLGGGSYEQYF. The CDR3 region has the DNA TGTGCCAGCAGCCCGCTGGGCGGGGGCTCCTACGAGCAGTACTTC.

This clonotype was seen ten or more times. The chain couples TRBV7-2 to TRBJ1-2, with D possibly TRBD1 on 6 matching bases. Looked up from germline, CDR1 is SGHTA and CDR2 is FQGNSA. The CDR3 sequence is 15 residues long. The V and J ends lost 5 bases and 7 bases respectively, with 20 bases between them. The CDR3 loop reads CASSRRSGVQGGYTF. In DNA, the CDR3 is TGTGCCAGCAGCCGCCGCTCAGGGGTACAGGGTGGCTACACCTTC.

The J gene is TRBJ2-5, the V gene TRBV12-3 or TRBV12-4; 11 bases line up with TRBD2. This CDR3 contains 16 residues. V shed 6 bases and J 5 bases; nucleotides not matched to a gene: 11. The CDR3 DNA reads as TGTGCCAGCAGCCAAACATCTAGCGGGAGGCGGGAGACCCAGTACTTC. Protein: CASSQTSSGRRETQYF.

This clonotype was counted between two and nine times. This rearrangement joins TRBV5-1 to TRBJ2-7, with D possibly matching TRBD1 (5 bases). Germline values: CDR1 SGHRS, CDR2 YFSETQ. V was cut by 5 bases and J by 0 bases, with 18 bases left in between. This CDR3 has 16 amino acids. This CDR3 is CASRVVGAEVSYEQYF. The CDR3 DNA reads as TGCGCCAGCAGAGTTGTAGGGGCAGAGGTCTCCTACGAGCAGTACTTC.

In its sample, this clonotype was seen a few times. The chain employs TRBV7-9 and TRBJ2-3; no firm D call. Germline V lookup: CDR1 SEHNR, CDR2 FQNEAQ (reference sequence). This CDR3 has 11 amino acids. Trimming cost V 5 bases and J 11 bases, with 11 bases left between them. As DNA, the CDR3 is TGTGCCAGCAGCCGCCTGGGATTGCAGTATTTT. This gives the protein CASSRLGLQYF. The entire variable domain, with the rest obtained from reference TRBV7-9 and TRBJ2-3, is as follows: DTGVSQNPRHKITKRGQNVTFRCDPISEHNRLYWYRQTLGQGPEFLTYFQNEAQLEKSRLLSDRFSAERPKGSFSTLEIQRTEQGDSAMYLCASSRLGLQYFGPGTRLTVL.

The CDR3 sequence is CASSLGGAGGYNEQFF. In nucleotides, the CDR3 is TGTGCCAGCAGCTTGGGTGGGGCGGGGGGATACAATGAGCAGTTCTTC. The chain is built from TRBV11-2 and TRBJ2-1; 8 bases agree with TRBD2. This CDR3 is 16 amino acids long. Per the germline V gene, CDR1 is SGHAT and CDR2 is FQNNGV. V was pared by 3 bases and J by 4 bases, with 8 bases of the junction left unmatched.

The V gene is TRBV2, the J gene TRBJ2-2; the match to TRBD2 covers 14 bases. Germline CDR1 is SNHLY and CDR2 is FYNNEI. V lost 6 bases to trimming and J lost 6 bases; unmatched junction nucleotides: 9. The CDR3 totals 17 residues. CDR3 bases: TGTGCCAGCAGGGAGAGACTAGCGGGAGGGTTTCCCGGGGAGCTGTTTTTT. Amino acids: CASRERLAGGFPGELFF.

Concerning this clonotype: This may arise from a read error, as a much more abundant clone is one base away. The chain has TRBV6-1 and TRBJ2-7; D may be TRBD2 (5 bases). The CDR3 length is 12 residues. Trimming took 11 bases from V and 1 from J, leaving 12 bases between them. Germline CDR1 and CDR2: MNHNS and SASEGT. CDR3 region: CAAGLLSYEQYF. CDR3 in DNA: TGTGCCGCCGGACTTTTATCCTACGAGCAGTACTTC.

In its sample, this clonotype was seen many times. The rearrangement joins TRBV29-1 to TRBJ2-3; D not certain. Per germline, CDR1 SQVTM and CDR2 ANQGSEA. Trimming left V 6 bases short and J 2 bases short, with 12 bases between. The CDR3 is 13 amino acids. The CDR3 here is CSVLGSYTDTQYF. CDR3 nucleotide sequence: TGCAGCGTGCTCGGAAGCTACACAGATACGCAGTATTTT.

This clonotype appeared a few times. This may be a read error, as it is one base from a much larger clone. This sequence joins TRBV7-8 and TRBJ1-1, with D possibly being TRBD1 (6 bases). This CDR3 region has 17 residues. Looked up from germline, CDR1 is SGHVS and CDR2 is FQNEAQ. CDR3: CTSSLRSGTPMNTEAFF. In nucleotides, the CDR3 is TGTACCAGCAGCTTACGATCCGGGACACCCATGAACACTGAAGCTTTCTTT.

On this clonotype itself: Possible read error: a much larger clone is one base away. V gene TRBV28 combines with J gene TRBJ2-3; 7 nucleotides match TRBD1. Unmatched junction bases numbered 3, after V lost 8 bases and J lost 1 base. Germline-derived CDR1 and CDR2 are MDHEN and SYDVKM. This CDR3 spans 13 amino acids. The CDR3 DNA reads as TGTGCCAGCCGGGACAGTGGCACAGATACGCAGTATTTT. This sequence encodes CASRDSGTDTQYF.

This clonotype was seen at least ten times. The chain combines TRBV7-8 with TRBJ2-1; 14 bases align to TRBD2. The CDR3 runs 18 residues. J gave up 3 bases and V 5 bases, and 9 bases lay outside the gene matches. Germline values: CDR1 SGHVS, CDR2 FQNEAQ. CDR3 nucleotide sequence: TGTGCCAGCAGCCACATACCGGGACTAGCGGGAGACTACAATGAGCAGTTCTTC. This encodes CASSHIPGLAGDYNEQFF.